The rows below give T cell receptor beta chains drawn from one sample of a study of CD8 T cells in ankylosing spondylitis. TCRdb reprocessed the 5' RACE reads via MiXCR and lists one record per CDR3 protein. In the table there are about 52,000 distinct CDR3 sequences, around 7.4% of which are singletons. The source material was blood, either unsorted or a sorted T cell fraction (not recorded which). The receptors shown here come from a female donor with ankylosing spondylitis or in good health (not recorded which). Each CDR3 is given with its conserved first and last residue. The D gene is left open where the match is weak. Size is stated as once, few or many counts, or a class when the clone is expanded.

TRBD2 | many | 14 | TRBJ2-1 | TRBV20-1 | TGCAGTGCTACGAGTAGCGGGGTTCACAATGAGCAGTTCTTC | CSATSSGVHNEQFF
. | many | 12 | TRBJ1-3 | TRBV11-2 | TGTGCCAGCAGACGGGAGGGAAACACCATATATTTT | CASRREGNTIYF
. | many | 12 | TRBJ1-1 | TRBV30 | TGTGCCTGGAGTGACAGGAACACTGAAGCTTTCTTT | CAWSDRNTEAFF
. | medium-sized | 13 | TRBJ1-1 | TRBV20-1 | TGCAGTGCGAAGAGGGGCAGGGACACTGAAGCTTTCTTT | CSAKRGRDTEAFF
. | few | 14 | TRBJ1-1 | TRBV7-2 | TGTGCCAGCACCCCAACAGGTTTGAACACTGAAGCTTTCTTT | CASTPTGLNTEAFF
. | many | 13 | TRBJ2-3 | TRBV7-2 | TGTGCCAGCAGCTCGACAGAGACAGATACGCAGTATTTT | CASSSTETDTQYF
TRBD1 | many | 15 | TRBJ2-2 | TRBV5-1 | TGCGCCAGCAGCCCAAGACAGGGGCTGGGCGGGGAGCTGTTTTTT | CASSPRQGLGGELFF
. | once | 12 | TRBJ2-1 | TRBV7-2 | TGTGCCAGCAGCCCCCGATACAATGAGCAGTTCTTC | CASSPRYNEQFF
TRBD1 | many | 16 | TRBJ2-7 | TRBV10-3 | TGTGCCATCAGTGATCCTACTACAGGGGTAATCTACGAGCAGTACTTC | CAISDPTTGVIYEQYF
TRBD1 | many | 17 | TRBJ2-2 | TRBV24-1 | TGTGCCACCAGTGACATGGACAGGGCTCGGAACACCGGGGAGCTGTTTTTT | CATSDMDRARNTGELFF
. | many | 17 | TRBJ1-4 | TRBV6-1 | TGTGCCAGCAGTGAAGCGGTCACAGCGGGCGGTAATGAAAAACTGTTTTTT | CASSEAVTAGGNEKLFF
. | many | 14 | TRBJ1-1 | TRBV11-2 | TGTGCCAGCAGCTTATCCTGGGGGGACACTGAAGCTTTCTTT | CASSLSWGDTEAFF
. | many | 13 | TRBJ2-5 | TRBV27 | TGTGCCAGCAGTTTTACTAGGGTGGAGACCCAGTACTTC | CASSFTRVETQYF
. | many | 19 | TRBJ1-5 | TRBV6-5 | TGTGCCAGCAGTTACTCCCCAGACCGGTACTATAATAGCAATCAGCCCCAGCATTTT | CASSYSPDRYYNSNQPQHF
TRBD2 | many | 16 | TRBJ2-2 | TRBV5-6 | TGTGCCAGCAGCCTAAGCGGGGGAAGATACACCGGGGAGCTGTTTTTT | CASSLSGGRYTGELFF
. | many | 15 | TRBJ1-2 | TRBV19 | TGTGCCACGAAGGCCGCGGGGCCGAATAACTATGGCTACACCTTC | CATKAAGPNNYGYTF
TRBD2 | many | 14 | TRBJ2-1 | TRBV5-1 | TGCGCCAGCAGCTTTAGCGGGGTGAGTCCTGAGCAGTTCTTC | CASSFSGVSPEQFF
TRBD1 | many | 14 | TRBJ1-4 | TRBV20-1 | TGCAGTGGAACCGACGGGACAGCTAATGAAAAACTGTTTTTT | CSGTDGTANEKLFF
TRBD1 | many | 16 | TRBJ2-3 | TRBV5-5 | TGTGCCAGCAGCTTGGGTCGGGACAGGGGCACAGATACGCAGTATTTT | CASSLGRDRGTDTQYF
. | many | 16 | TRBJ2-3 | TRBV15 | TGTGCCACCAGCAGCCCTGGTGGTGGGGAGCTGGGTACGCAGTATTTT | CATSSPGGGELGTQYF
. | many | 14 | TRBJ1-5 | TRBV5-5 | TGTGCCAGCAGCTTGGCTGGGTTGGATCAGCCCCAGCATTTT | CASSLAGLDQPQHF
TRBD1 | few | 13 | TRBJ1-4 | TRBV30 | TGTGCCTGGACTCAGGGGGCTTGGGAAAAACTGTTTTTT | CAWTQGAWEKLFF